The TCR beta chain described here comes from a study of response to subunit inactivated influenza vaccine. Study findings and constraints: Authors suggested each seasonal flu vaccination may recruit only limited numbers of new T cells.

TCRdb re-analysed the RT-PCR reads in MiXCR, keeping a single row per CDR3 protein. Seen here are almost 600,000 distinct CDR3 sequences, 14% observed once, and the top ten hold around 10%. A few counts support this clonotype. Antigen: not known. V lost 3 bases and J 4 bases, leaving 9 bases between the germline ends. The germline V gene has CDR1 MDHEN and CDR2 SYDVKM. The CDR3 length is 13 residues. This receptor was identified in a man aged 50 or older who received an inactivated influenza vaccine. The chain combines TRBV28 with TRBJ1-2; D gene ambiguous. Sequenced here: PBMCs from blood, sampled 11 to 12 days after vaccination. The CDR3 reads CASSFPRSYGYTF. In nucleotides, the CDR3 is TGTGCCAGCAGTTTCCCACGCTCCTATGGCTACACCTTC.